This T cell receptor (beta chain) comes out of a study of molecular identifiers for immune sequencing clone quantification. Study details: Four of five splits of RNA from about 19,000 or 110,000 naive CD8 cells were sequenced in replicates. Points from the study as a whole: With a barcode shared among identical TCR molecules, highly expanded clone sizes could be underestimated. In CMV-specific effectors, clones above 20 copies held over 98% of molecules; naive, under 1%.

TCRdb re-called the PCR reads with MiXCR, one entry per CDR3 protein. The profile shows 80,000 to 130,000 distinct CDR3 sequences, around a third of them singletons. From about 19,000 to 1,100,000 sorted cells, naive CD8 libraries were generated with 10%, 30% or 50% RNA. This clonotype occurred a few times. The antigen is not known. Input material: naive CD8+ T cells from blood, with Jurkat cell RNA spiked in. Indicated subset: FACS-sorted CD8+CD4-CCR7+CD45RA+ naive T cells. This receptor was identified in a human donor in good health. Some libraries in this study had Jurkat cell RNA spiked in.

The CDR3 DNA reads TGCGCCAGCAGCTGGCCGGCGGACAATGAGCAGTTCTTC. Amino acid sequence: CASSWPADNEQFF. V usage is TRBV4-1 and J usage is TRBJ2-1, with D unresolved. The CDR3 has 13 amino acids. The germline V gene has CDR1 MGHRA and CDR2 YSYEKL. V was trimmed by 5 bases and J by 5 bases, leaving 10 bases between them.